This T cell receptor (beta chain) was documented in a study of control samples from healthy donors and cancer patients. CDR1 is LGHNA and CDR2 is YNFKEQ in the germline V gene. The CDR3 sequence is 15 residues long. V was clipped by 1 base and J by 4 bases, with 13 bases between them. Generated by immunoSEQ multiplex PCR, the TCRdb table keeps only in-frame clones and is missing some. The sample table includes roughly 200,000 clones. The rearrangement joins TRBV4-2 to TRBJ1-2; D possibly corresponds to TRBD1 (6 bases). The TCR sequence derives from a woman in her twenties or thirties in good health. Sequences were obtained from blood. As DNA, the CDR3 is TGTGCCAGCAGCCAAGGGGCAGGGGTTACCTATGGCTACACCTTC. Translating gives CASSQGAGVTYGYTF.